This paragraph reports one T cell receptor (beta chain). The CDR3 consists of 13 residues. Germline CDR1 is MNHEY and CDR2 is SVGAGI. V was pared by 0 bases and J by 4 bases, with 7 bases between. This entry belongs to a study of blood T cell repertoires in COVID-19. Study-wide context: Whether acute or convalescent, the COVID-19 samples came from the United States, Italy and Spain. From T cells, B-cell-depleted T cells, or PBMCs came the material, which was cDNA or gDNA.

Per the original methods: Amplification of reference gene primers provided the estimated nucleated cell counts. TCRdb keeps only in-frame clones here, not all; method: immunoSEQ multiplex PCR. That table gives V, J and clone size, and the DNA gave D and trimming. The sample consists of approximately 150,000 clones, around nine tenths of them appearing once. The chain carries TRBV6-5 and TRBJ2-7; no clear D. This clonotype was obtained from a man between 45 and 60 years old who had recovered from COVID-19. Source material: peripheral blood. The CDR3 spells CASSYSTGYEQYF. The DNA for the CDR3 is TGTGCCAGCAGTTACTCGACCGGGTACGAGCAGTACTTC.